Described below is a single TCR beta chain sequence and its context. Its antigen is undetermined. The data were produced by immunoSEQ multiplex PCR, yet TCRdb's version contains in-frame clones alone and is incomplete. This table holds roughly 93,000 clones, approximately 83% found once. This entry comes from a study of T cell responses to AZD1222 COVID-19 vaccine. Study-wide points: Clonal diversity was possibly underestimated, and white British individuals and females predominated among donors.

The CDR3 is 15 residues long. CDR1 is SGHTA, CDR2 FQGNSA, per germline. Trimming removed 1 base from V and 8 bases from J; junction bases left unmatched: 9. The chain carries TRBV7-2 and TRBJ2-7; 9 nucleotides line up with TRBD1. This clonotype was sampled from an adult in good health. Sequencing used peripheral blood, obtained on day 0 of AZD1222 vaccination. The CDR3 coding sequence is TGTGCCAGCAGCTTAGAGGGACAGGGAGCTATGAAGCAGTACTTC. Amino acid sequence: CASSLEGQGAMKQYF.